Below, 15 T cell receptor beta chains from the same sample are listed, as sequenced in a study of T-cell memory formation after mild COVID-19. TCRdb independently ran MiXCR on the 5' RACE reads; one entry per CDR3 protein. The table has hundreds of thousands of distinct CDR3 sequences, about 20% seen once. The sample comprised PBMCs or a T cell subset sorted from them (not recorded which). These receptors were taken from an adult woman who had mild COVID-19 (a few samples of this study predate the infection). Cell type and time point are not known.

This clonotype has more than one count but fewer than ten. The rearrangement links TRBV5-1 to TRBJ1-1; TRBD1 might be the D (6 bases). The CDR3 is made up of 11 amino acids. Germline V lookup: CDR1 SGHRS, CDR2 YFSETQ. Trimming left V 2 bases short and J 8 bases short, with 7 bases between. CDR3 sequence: CASSFDREAFF. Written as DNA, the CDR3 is TGCGCCAGCAGCTTCGACAGGGAAGCTTTCTTT.

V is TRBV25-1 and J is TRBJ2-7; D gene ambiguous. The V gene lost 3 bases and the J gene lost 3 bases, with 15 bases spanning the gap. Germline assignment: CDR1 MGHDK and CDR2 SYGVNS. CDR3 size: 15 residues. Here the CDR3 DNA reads TGTGCCAGCAGTGACGACCCTAACCCCCGCTACGAGCAGTACTTC. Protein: CASSDDPNPRYEQYF.

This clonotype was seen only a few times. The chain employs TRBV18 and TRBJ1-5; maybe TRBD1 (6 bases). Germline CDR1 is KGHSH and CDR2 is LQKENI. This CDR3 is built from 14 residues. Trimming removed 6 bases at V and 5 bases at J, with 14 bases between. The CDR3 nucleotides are TGTGCCAGCTCGCTCCGGACAGAAGATCAGCCCCAGCATTTT. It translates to CASSLRTEDQPQHF.

CDR3 residues: CSVGQGSNQPQHF. The CDR3 DNA reads as TGCAGCGTTGGGCAGGGGAGCAATCAGCCCCAGCATTTT. V usage is TRBV29-1 and J usage is TRBJ1-5; maybe TRBD1 (6 bases). The ends were cut back, 4 bases at V and 1 base at J, with 8 bases in the middle. The CDR3 spans 13 residues. Per germline, CDR1 SQVTM and CDR2 ANQGSEA.

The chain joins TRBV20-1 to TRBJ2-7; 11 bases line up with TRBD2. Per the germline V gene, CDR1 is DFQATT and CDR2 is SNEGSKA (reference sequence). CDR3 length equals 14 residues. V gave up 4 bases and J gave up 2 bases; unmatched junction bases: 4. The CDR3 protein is CSATSGRSAYEQYF. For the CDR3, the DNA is TGCAGTGCTACTAGCGGGAGGTCTGCCTACGAGCAGTACTTC.

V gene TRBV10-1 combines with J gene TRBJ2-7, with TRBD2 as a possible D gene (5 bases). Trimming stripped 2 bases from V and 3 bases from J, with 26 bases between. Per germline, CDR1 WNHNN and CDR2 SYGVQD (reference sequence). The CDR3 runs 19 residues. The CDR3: CASSEMTRSCYLRDYEQYF. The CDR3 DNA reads TGCGCCAGCAGTGAGATGACAAGGAGCTGCTATTTACGGGACTACGAGCAGTACTTC.

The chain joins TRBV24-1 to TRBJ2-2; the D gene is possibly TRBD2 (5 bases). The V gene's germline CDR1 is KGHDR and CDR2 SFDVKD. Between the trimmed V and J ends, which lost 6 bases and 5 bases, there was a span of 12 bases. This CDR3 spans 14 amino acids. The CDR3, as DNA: TGTGCCACCAGTCGGTGGTCGGGGACCGGGGAGCTGTTTTTT. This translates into CATSRWSGTGELFF.

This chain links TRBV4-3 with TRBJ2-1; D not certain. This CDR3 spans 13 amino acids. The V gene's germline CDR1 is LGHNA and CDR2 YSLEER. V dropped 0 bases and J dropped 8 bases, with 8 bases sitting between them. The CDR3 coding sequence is TGCGCCAGCAGCCAAGATCTTTGGGATGAGCAGTTCTTC. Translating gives CASSQDLWDEQFF.

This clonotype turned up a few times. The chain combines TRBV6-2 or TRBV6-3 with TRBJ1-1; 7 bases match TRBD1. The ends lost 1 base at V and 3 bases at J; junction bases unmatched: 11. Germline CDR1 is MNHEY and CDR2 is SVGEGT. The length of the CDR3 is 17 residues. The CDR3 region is CASSYFLQGNWDTEAFF. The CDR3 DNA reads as TGTGCCAGCAGTTACTTCTTACAGGGGAATTGGGACACTGAAGCTTTCTTT.

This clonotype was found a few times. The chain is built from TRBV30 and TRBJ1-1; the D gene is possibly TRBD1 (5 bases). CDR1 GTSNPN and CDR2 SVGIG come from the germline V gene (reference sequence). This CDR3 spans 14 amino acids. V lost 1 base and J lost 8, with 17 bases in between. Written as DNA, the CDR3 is TGTGCCTGGAGTGAAGGGACCTACCGTGTCGAAGCTTTCTTT. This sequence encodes CAWSEGTYRVEAFF.

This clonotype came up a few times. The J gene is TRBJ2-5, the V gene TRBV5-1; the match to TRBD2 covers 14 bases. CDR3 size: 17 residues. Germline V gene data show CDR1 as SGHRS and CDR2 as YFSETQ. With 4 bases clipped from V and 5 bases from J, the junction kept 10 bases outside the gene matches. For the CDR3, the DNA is TGCGCCAGCAGCCGGGGACTAGCGGGAGAACTAGGGGAGACCCAGTACTTC. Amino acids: CASSRGLAGELGETQYF.

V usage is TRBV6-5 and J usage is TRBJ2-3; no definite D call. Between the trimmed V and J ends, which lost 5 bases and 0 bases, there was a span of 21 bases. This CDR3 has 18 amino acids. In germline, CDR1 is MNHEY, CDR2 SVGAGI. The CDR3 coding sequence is TGTGCCAGCAGTGTAGACGCCCTTCTAGTCAGTAGCACAGATACGCAGTATTTT. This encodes CASSVDALLVSSTDTQYF.

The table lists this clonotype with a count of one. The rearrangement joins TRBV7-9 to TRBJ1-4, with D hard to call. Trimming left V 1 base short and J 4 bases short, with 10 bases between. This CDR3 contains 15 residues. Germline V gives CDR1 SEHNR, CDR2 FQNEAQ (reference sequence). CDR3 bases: TGTGCCAGCAGCTTAGTCTGGTTTGATAATGAAAAACTGTTTTTT. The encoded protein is CASSLVWFDNEKLFF.

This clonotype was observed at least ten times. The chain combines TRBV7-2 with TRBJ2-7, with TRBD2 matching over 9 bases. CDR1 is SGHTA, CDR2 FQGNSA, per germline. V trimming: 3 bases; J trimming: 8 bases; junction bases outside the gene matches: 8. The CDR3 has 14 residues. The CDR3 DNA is TGTGCCAGCAGCTTCGGACTAGCGAGCCTCAAGCAGTACTTC. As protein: CASSFGLASLKQYF. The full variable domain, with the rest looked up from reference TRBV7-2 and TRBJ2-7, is GAGVSQSPSNKVTEKGKDVELRCDPISGHTALYWYRQSLGQGLEFLIYFQGNSAPDKSGLPSDRFSAERTGGSVSTLTIQRTQQEDSAVYLCASSFGLASLKQYFGPGTRLTVT.

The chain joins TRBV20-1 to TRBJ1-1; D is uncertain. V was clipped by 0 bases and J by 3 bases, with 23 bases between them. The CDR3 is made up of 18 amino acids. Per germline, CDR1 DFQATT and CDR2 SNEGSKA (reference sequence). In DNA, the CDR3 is TGCAGTGCTAGAGATTCTGAGAGTTCCTCTTTGTGGGACACTGAAGCTTTCTTT. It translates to CSARDSESSSLWDTEAFF.